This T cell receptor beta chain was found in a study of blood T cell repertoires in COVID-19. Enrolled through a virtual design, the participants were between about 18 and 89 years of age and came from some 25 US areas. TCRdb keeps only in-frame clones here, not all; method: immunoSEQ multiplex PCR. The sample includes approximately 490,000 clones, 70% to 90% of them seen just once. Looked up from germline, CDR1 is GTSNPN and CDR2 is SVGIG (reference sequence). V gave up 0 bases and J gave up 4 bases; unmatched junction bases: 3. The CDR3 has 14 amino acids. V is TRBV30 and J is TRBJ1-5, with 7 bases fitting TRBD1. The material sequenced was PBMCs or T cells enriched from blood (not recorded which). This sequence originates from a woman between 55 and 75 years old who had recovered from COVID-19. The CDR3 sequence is CAWSVGTANQPQHF. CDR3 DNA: TGTGCCTGGAGTGTAGGGACAGCGAATCAGCCCCAGCATTTT.